These 2 T cell receptor beta chains came from one sample sequenced in a study of post-analysis software for immune sequencing data. Broader study findings: TRBV5-6, TRBV5-1 and TRBV20-1 were among roughly 5 TRBV segments more frequent in patients than controls.

Unique molecular identifiers tagged the TCR beta cDNA libraries. TCRdb re-called the PCR reads through MiXCR, storing one row per CDR3 protein. The table includes some 690,000 distinct CDR3 sequences, less than 35% detected once. These receptors are not linked to any known antigen. The sequencing sample was made of blood. All receptors come from a girl aged 5 to 17 with multiple sclerosis.

CDR3 residues: CASSLGPGVNSPLHF. DNA of the CDR3: TGTGCCAGCAGTCTCGGCCCAGGGGTTAATTCACCCCTCCACTTT. This rearrangement joins TRBV28 to TRBJ1-6; D possibly corresponds to TRBD1 (6 bases). The CDR3 contains 15 residues. Germline assignment: CDR1 MDHEN and CDR2 SYDVKM. Trimming removed 5 bases at V and 6 bases at J, with 14 bases between. Complete variable domain (other parts from reference TRBV28 and TRBJ1-6): DVKVTQSSRYLVKRTGEKVFLECVQDMDHENMFWYRQDPGLGLRLIYFSYDVKMKEKGDIPEGYSVSREKKERFSLILESASTNQTSMYLCASSLGPGVNSPLHFGNGTRLTVT.

Note on this clonotype: A junction end diverges from the germline sequence, so it may reflect a read error. This sequence joins TRBV7-7 and TRBJ2-3; a weak D match, TRBD2 (5 bases). The CDR3 covers 13 residues. The V gene's germline CDR1 is SSHAT and CDR2 FNYEAQ (reference sequence). CDR3 amino acids: CASSLAWRDTQYF. The CDR3 nucleotides read TGTGCTAGCAGCTTAGCCTGGAGGGATACGCAGTATTTT.